What follows is one T cell receptor beta chain and its context. Its antigen is not yet known. The input lacks base qualities; no much larger clone sits a single base away. Every donor was a healthy Caucasian. Three pairs of female monozygotic twins, all aged 18 to 29 years, made up the twin cohort. Positive isolation kits from Invitrogen were used to isolate the CD4+ and CD8+ T cell populations. These data come from a study of identical twins (dated by TCRdb to 2016 to 2017). Looking at the study overall: TCR alpha and beta repertoires from monozygotic twins, unrelated adults of various ages and cord blood were deep-sequenced to test whether fetal clonotypes persist. Replicate twin experiments were performed at different times using different library preparation protocols to rule out contamination.

Its CDR3 holds 14 amino acids, cysteine through phenylalanine. The sequence is cut down to CDR3 DNA, 42 bases in frame from base 1. Trimming removed 6 bases from V and 0 bases from J; the gene matches leave 4 bases unexplained. According to the germline V gene (reference sequence), CDR1 reads DFQATT and CDR2 reads SNEGSKA. The full study reports these points: Fewer insertions were carried by abundant cord blood beta clonotypes, a similar but weaker trend appeared in young adult naive repertoires, and no such trend appeared in memory repertoires. Excess twin sharing in beta out-of-frame sequences was weaker because fewer shared sequences lowered the signal-to-noise ratio. Out-of-frame TCR alpha sharing in monozygotic twins was systematically underestimated by recombination models, whereas sharing between unrelated individuals was in agreement with the recombination models. Compared with coincidental sharing between unrelated individuals, out-of-frame TCR alpha sequences shared between twins showed an excess of sequences with low generation probability. Zero-insertion analyses could be partly confounded by invariant T cells such as MAIT and iNKT, although diverse VJ usage argued against such confounding for most clonotypes. Because the same donors could not be followed over many years, the conclusions depended on cross-sectional statistical analysis.

The library was prepared using 5' RACE. Sequenced on an Illumina HiSeq 2000. A universal primer binding site was added through template switching, and the final cDNA carried a unique molecular identifier so that TCR cDNA molecules could be counted accurately. First-strand cDNA for TCR alpha and beta chains was synthesized from specific primers in the conserved constant-segment region. Each cDNA library was double barcoded, with a SMART-Mk sample barcode plus Illumina barcodes, to control for contamination. TruSeq adapter sequences and Illumina sample barcodes were added in two successive PCR steps. Sequencing of the TCR alpha and beta cDNA libraries was done on the Illumina HiSeq platform using custom primers. As for the authors' bioinformatics: MiGEC was used to process raw reads and extract unique molecular identifiers, and MiXCR was used to find CDR3 positions. Recombination models were inferred per individual with the repgenHMM and IGoR tools using an EM algorithm. Shared clonotypes were analyzed with the tcR package in R, and sharing was normalized by the product of cloneset sizes. To study raw recombination free of thymic and clonal selection effects, out-of-frame nonproductive sequences were analyzed. The public reads were reprocessed in TCRdb via fastp at Q25 and MiXCR, keeping in-frame beta chains. A single entry per CDR3 protein holds the most common genes and DNA from its merged rows. Clone size and V and J calls follow TCRdb, not the original study. The sample table lists about 530,000 distinct CDR3 sequences, around 24% of them with a count of one. 0.4% to 0.6% of the sample is held by the ten biggest clonotypes.

The same specimen was also included in a second study, on yellow fever vaccine responses in identical twins. The second study reports: The T cell response to vaccination in identical twins was reported by the authors to appear partly convergent and partly personalized. In identical twins, the study followed T cell clones that responded to the vaccine with precision.

This receptor chain uses TRBV20-1 and TRBJ2-2, with 7 bases matching TRBD2. The TCR sequence derives from a woman in her late teens or twenties in good health. The sequencing sample was made of CD4+ T cells sorted from blood. The CDR3: CSAEGLANTGELFF. The DNA sequence is as follows: TGCAGTGCCGAAGGACTAGCGAACACCGGGGAGCTGTTTTTT.